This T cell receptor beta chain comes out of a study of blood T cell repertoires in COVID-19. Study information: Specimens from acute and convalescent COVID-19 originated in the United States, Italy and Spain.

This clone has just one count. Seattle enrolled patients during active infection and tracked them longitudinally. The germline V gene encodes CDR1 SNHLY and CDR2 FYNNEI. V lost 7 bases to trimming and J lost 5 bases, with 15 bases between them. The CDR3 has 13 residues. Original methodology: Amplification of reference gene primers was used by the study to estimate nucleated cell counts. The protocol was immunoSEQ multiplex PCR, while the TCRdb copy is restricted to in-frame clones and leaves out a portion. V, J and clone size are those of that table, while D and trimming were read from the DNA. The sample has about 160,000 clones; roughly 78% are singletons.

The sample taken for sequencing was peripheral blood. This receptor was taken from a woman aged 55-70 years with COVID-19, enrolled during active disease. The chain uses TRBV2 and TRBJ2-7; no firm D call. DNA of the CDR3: TGTGCCAGCACCGAACCCCTCTTAGACGAGCAGTACTTC. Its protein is CASTEPLLDEQYF.